The clone carrying this T cell receptor beta chain was observed a handful of times. Using its own MiXCR run on the reads, TCRdb lists one record per CDR3 protein. The data contain a few hundred thousand distinct CDR3 sequences, roughly 20% of them singletons. Germline V CDR1 and CDR2: SQVTM, ANQGSEA. This CDR3 has 15 amino acids. After removal of 7 bases from V and 5 bases from J, the junction contained 14 bases not matched to a gene. The sample comes from a study of T cell repertoires in cytomegalovirus infection. V and J are TRBV29-1 and TRBJ2-1, with 7 bases matching TRBD2. Sequencing was done on a sample of CD8+ T cells from PBMCs. This TCR was recovered from a human donor in good health (CMV status not recorded). Some clones in this sample may be carry-over from other donors' samples. The CDR3 nucleotides are TGCAGCGCTGGGGAGGGCACCGAAGTCAACAATGAGCAGTTCTTC. The encoded protein is CSAGEGTEVNNEQFF.